These T cell receptor beta chains were read from a single sample in a study of spatial heterogeneity in lung cancer. TCRdb independently ran MiXCR on the 5' RACE reads; one entry per CDR3 protein. The table shows under 150,000 distinct CDR3 sequences, with 9.5% to 14% occurring only once. Sequenced here: PBMCs, sampled at follow-up. These receptors all come from a female donor with early-stage non-small cell lung cancer. The CDR3 runs from the conserved cysteine through the conserved F or W. Fields, in order: clone size, J gene, D gene, V gene, CDR3 protein, CDR3 DNA. The D gene is left open where the match is weak. For some rows the clone size is stated as once, few or many, or as a class when expanded; others skip it.

>-|TRBJ1-1|-|TRBV27
CASSPLTPGVNTEAFF
TGTGCCAGCAGTCCCCTAACGCCCGGTGTGAACACTGAAGCTTTCTTT
>many|TRBJ2-5|TRBD2|TRBV7-2
CASSKGLAGGQETQYF
TGTGCCAGCAGCAAAGGACTAGCGGGAGGGCAGGAGACCCAGTACTTC
>-|TRBJ2-1|-|TRBV6-5
CASSGSLRNEQFF
TGTGCCAGCAGCGGCTCCCTACGGAATGAGCAGTTCTTC
>-|TRBJ2-6|TRBD2|TRBV7-8
CASSYGLAGASGANVLTF
TGTGCCAGCAGCTACGGACTAGCGGGCGCGTCTGGGGCCAACGTCCTGACTTTC
>-|TRBJ2-5|-|TRBV19
CASSIRSLYQETQYF
TGTGCCAGTAGTATCCGGTCATTGTACCAAGAGACCCAGTACTTC
>few|TRBJ2-7|TRBD2|TRBV7-9
CASTAAGARSSYEQYF
TGTGCCAGCACGGCAGCGGGAGCCCGAAGTTCCTACGAGCAGTACTTC
>-|TRBJ2-1|TRBD2|TRBV28
CASSLPASGSYNEQFF
TGTGCCAGCAGTCTTCCAGCTAGCGGGAGTTACAATGAGCAGTTCTTC
>-|TRBJ2-6|-|TRBV15
CATSSLRQRLANVLTF
TGTGCCACCAGCAGTCTACGCCAGAGGTTAGCCAACGTCCTGACTTTC
>many|TRBJ2-1|-|TRBV28
CASSSPGAGGFNEQFF
TGTGCCAGCAGTTCCCCAGGCGCCGGAGGGTTTAATGAGCAGTTCTTC
>few|TRBJ2-4|-|TRBV28
CASSFGGRKRDIQYF
TGTGCCAGCAGTTTCGGTGGGAGAAAGAGGGACATTCAGTACTTC
>few|TRBJ1-6|TRBD1|TRBV27
CASKMTGPYNSPLHF
TGTGCCAGCAAAATGACAGGGCCCTATAATTCACCCCTCCACTTT